The next 8 T cell receptor beta chains were all read from a single sample in a study of cytomegalovirus exposure and HLA in healthy donors. This PCR relied on a set of 60 Vbeta primers and 13 Jbeta primers. Data came from immunoSEQ multiplex PCR; TCRdb stores just in-frame clones and leaves some out. The top ten clones hold 1.3% of a sample with 200,000 or so clones, about 83% of them seen once. The sample comprised PBMCs. Source of these receptors: a human donor in good health.

The chain employs TRBV5-6 and TRBJ2-3, with D maybe TRBD2 (6 bases). Deletions cut 4 bases from V and 0 bases from J, with 24 bases between. Germline lookup yields CDR1 SGHDT and CDR2 YYEEEE. The CDR3 is 19 amino acids. The CDR3 DNA follows: TGTGCCAGCAGCCGCTGGGACTCCCGAATCCGACTAAGCACAGATACGCAGTATTTT. Protein sequence: CASSRWDSRIRLSTDTQYF.

V is TRBV28 and J is TRBJ1-5; tentative D call: TRBD1 (6 bases). The V gene's germline CDR1 is MDHEN and CDR2 SYDVKM. The V end lost 2 bases, the J end lost 7 bases, and 12 bases lay between the germline ends. This CDR3 has 14 amino acids. CDR3 nucleotides: TGTGCCAGCAGTTTACCGGGGGGCGGGCAGCCCCAGCATTTT. Its protein is CASSLPGGGQPQHF.

CDR3 nucleotides: TGTGCCAGTAGTATGGCCTCTAGCACAGATACGCAGTATTTT. Amino acid sequence: CASSMASSTDTQYF. The V call is TRBV19, the J call TRBJ2-3; D remains unclear. The CDR3 is 14 amino acids. CDR1 and CDR2 (germline): LNHDA, SQIVND (reference sequence). V was cut by 3 bases and J by 0 bases, with 7 bases left in between.

In its sample, this clone was seen once. Other DNA sequences from this sample encode an identical CDR3 as well. This sequence joins TRBV19 and TRBJ2-5, with 7 positions matching TRBD1. Germline V gene lookup returns CDR1 LNHDA and CDR2 SQIVND (reference sequence). CDR3 length: 14 amino acids. J gave up 1 base and V 8 bases, and 7 bases lay outside the gene matches. The CDR3 here is CASSLQGPQETQYF. CDR3 nucleotides: TGTGCCAGTTCACTACAGGGGCCCCAAGAGACCCAGTACTTC.

This clone was seen a handful of times. The rearrangement joins TRBV29-1 to TRBJ1-1; 7 bases agree with TRBD1. The CDR3 consists of 12 residues. Trimming took 7 bases from V and 13 from J; bases not matched to a gene: 15. CDR1 and CDR2 from the germline V gene are SQVTM and ANQGSEA. CDR3 sequence (DNA): TGCAGCGCCGTGGACAGACAGGGATTAGGTTTCTTT. Residues: CSAVDRQGLGFF. Together with reference TRBV29-1 and TRBJ1-1, the CDR3 gives the full variable domain: SAVISQKPSRDICQRGTSLTIQCQVDSQVTMMFWYRQQPGQSLTLIATANQGSEATYESGFVIDKFPISRPNLTFSTLTVSNMSPEDSSIYLCSAVDRQGLGFFGQGTRLTVV.

In DNA, the CDR3 is TGTGCCAGCAGTTCGCGAGCGGGAGAAAGTGTGCGCACAGATACGCAGTATTTT. It translates to CASSSRAGESVRTDTQYF. The genes are TRBV27 and TRBJ2-3, with 8 bases lining up with TRBD2. With 4 bases clipped from V and 1 base from J, the junction kept 13 bases outside the gene matches. Looked up from germline, CDR1 is MNHEY and CDR2 is SMNVEV (reference sequence). The CDR3 has 18 residues.

This clone was seen a single time. The chain combines TRBV5-4 with TRBJ2-3; D not certain. The CDR3 runs to 12 residues. Germline-derived CDR1 and CDR2 are SGHNT and YYREEE (reference sequence). Deletions cut 2 bases from V and 6 bases from J, with 7 bases between. The CDR3 sequence is CASSFYLDTQYF. The CDR3 DNA follows: TGTGCCAGCAGCTTTTATCTGGATACGCAGTATTTT. Variable domain in full (rest from reference TRBV5-4 and TRBJ2-3): ETGVTQSPTHLIKTRGQQVTLRCSSQSGHNTVSWYQQALGQGPQFIFQYYREEENGRGNFPPRFSGLQFPNYSSELNVNALELDDSALYLCASSFYLDTQYFGPGTRLTVL.

A note on this clone: Compared with germline, one end of the junction differs, possibly owing to a read error. This same CDR3 is encoded by further DNA sequences in the sample. J is TRBJ2-2 and V is TRBV7-7; TRBD2 might be the D (6 bases). In germline, CDR1 is SSHAT, CDR2 FNYEAQ (reference sequence). This CDR3 spans 16 amino acids. As DNA, the CDR3 is TGTGCTAGCACCATAGAGACCGGAGGGCTCACCGGGGAGCTGTTTTTT. Amino acids: CASTIETGGLTGELFF.